The rows below give T cell receptor beta chains drawn from one sample of a study of shared clonotypes between healthy human individuals. Clones were sequenced by immunoSEQ multiplex PCR, and TCRdb holds only the in-frame ones, with some missing. The data contain approximately 2.5 million clones, 80% to 95% of them seen just once; the ten biggest clones take up about 0.38%. Sequencing input: naive CD4+ T cells from PBMCs. The receptors stem from a man younger than 30 in good health. Some clones in this sample may be carry-over from other donors' samples. Both conserved end residues are part of each CDR3. The D gene is left open where the match is weak. The size field is filled for only some rows; it gives once, few, many or a size class.

>.|.|TRBV7-3|TRBJ2-5
CASSGQREETQYF
TGTGCCAGCAGCGGACAGCGGGAAGAGACCCAGTACTTC
>.|.|TRBV5-6|TRBJ2-3
CASSLRGTDTQYF
TGTGCCAGCAGCTTGCGGGGGACAGATACGCAGTATTTT
>.|TRBD1|TRBV7-2|TRBJ1-2
CASSLPGTGANYGYTF
TGTGCCAGCAGCTTGCCCGGGACAGGGGCAAACTATGGCTACACCTTC
>.|TRBD1|TRBV9|TRBJ2-7
CASSVDGTGGVYEQYF
TGTGCCAGCAGCGTGGATGGGACAGGGGGCGTGTACGAGCAGTACTTC
>.|.|TRBV7-9|TRBJ2-5
CASSLAGETQYF
TGTGCCAGCAGCTTAGCTGGAGAGACCCAGTACTTC
>.|TRBD2|TRBV6-4|TRBJ2-1
CATTIVAGGHEQFF
TGTGCCACCACCATCGTAGCGGGAGGACATGAACAGTTCTTC
>once|TRBD1|TRBV6-1|TRBJ1-4
CARMGQGNEKLFF
TGTGCCAGAATGGGACAGGGCAATGAAAAACTGTTTTTT
>.|.|TRBV14|TRBJ1-1
CASSQDLTVPEAFF
TGTGCCAGCAGCCAAGATTTAACAGTTCCTGAAGCTTTCTTT
>.|.|TRBV5-5|TRBJ1-5
CASSSSPPGGSNQPQHF
TGTGCCAGCAGCTCCTCTCCGCCGGGAGGCAGCAATCAGCCCCAGCATTTT
>.|.|TRBV19|TRBJ1-2
CASSIEGRKHYGYTF
TGTGCCAGTAGTATAGAGGGCAGGAAGCACTATGGCTACACCTTC
>.|TRBD2|TRBV30|TRBJ2-1
CAWSAEGLRGPNEQFF
TGTGCCTGGAGTGCCGAGGGACTAAGAGGTCCCAATGAGCAGTTCTTC
>.|.|TRBV5-1|TRBJ2-3
CASSLVDSGRDTQYF
TGCGCCAGCAGCTTGGTAGACTCCGGACGAGATACGCAGTATTTT
>.|TRBD1|TRBV18|TRBJ2-2
CASSPRLPRGPGELFF
TGTGCCAGCTCACCAAGACTCCCCAGGGGGCCCGGGGAGCTGTTTTTT
>.|.|TRBV28|TRBJ1-5
CASSLQGQPQHF
TGTGCCAGCAGTTTACAAGGGCAGCCCCAGCATTTT
>.|.|TRBV7-9|TRBJ1-5
CASSLTLGTSNQPQHF
TGTGCCAGCAGCTTAACCCTGGGGACAAGCAATCAGCCCCAGCATTTT
>once|.|TRBV4-3|TRBJ2-6
CASSQDLRRAGAYSGANVLTF
TGCGCCAGCAGCCAAGACTTGCGAAGAGCAGGGGCTTACTCTGGGGCCAACGTCCTGACTTTC
>.|.|TRBV6-6|TRBJ1-5
CASSYWGAQPQHF
TGTGCCAGCAGTTACTGGGGGGCCCAGCCCCAGCATTTT
>.|TRBD1|TRBV5-4|TRBJ2-7
CASSWATGREQYF
TGTGCCAGCAGCTGGGCGACAGGGCGAGAGCAGTACTTC
>once|.|TRBV5-1|TRBJ2-7
CASSDGANTLEQYF
TGCGCCAGCAGCGACGGGGCCAACACACTCGAGCAGTACTTC
>.|TRBD2|TRBV15|TRBJ2-1
CATSRVITSGSSYNEQFF
TGTGCCACCAGCAGAGTTATCACTAGCGGGAGTTCCTACAATGAGCAGTTCTTC